The clone carrying this T cell receptor beta chain was observed a few times. Its antigen is not identified. Primers used in a second PCR of about 7 to 12 cycles were a sample-barcoded 5' primer and a J-beta primer mix. Unique molecular identifiers of 12 random nucleotides labeled each cDNA. TCRdb reanalysed the 5' RACE reads using MiXCR and keeps one entry per CDR3 protein. The sample lists about 640,000 distinct CDR3 sequences, 25% to 30% occurring once. CDR1 is SEHNR and CDR2 is FQNEAQ in the germline V gene (reference sequence). V lost 1 base and J lost 3; bases outside the gene matches: 4. The CDR3 totals 16 residues. This sample was taken from a study of blood T cells in healthy people across ages. Study results and caveats: CMV infection status of these donors was not known.

Sequenced: blood. The sequence was obtained from a woman older than 75 in good health. The chain is built from TRBV7-9 and TRBJ1-5; TRBD1 agrees at 9 bases. CDR3 region: CASSLGTGAINQPQHF. The CDR3 DNA reads TGTGCCAGCAGCTTAGGGACAGGGGCCATCAATCAGCCCCAGCATTTT.